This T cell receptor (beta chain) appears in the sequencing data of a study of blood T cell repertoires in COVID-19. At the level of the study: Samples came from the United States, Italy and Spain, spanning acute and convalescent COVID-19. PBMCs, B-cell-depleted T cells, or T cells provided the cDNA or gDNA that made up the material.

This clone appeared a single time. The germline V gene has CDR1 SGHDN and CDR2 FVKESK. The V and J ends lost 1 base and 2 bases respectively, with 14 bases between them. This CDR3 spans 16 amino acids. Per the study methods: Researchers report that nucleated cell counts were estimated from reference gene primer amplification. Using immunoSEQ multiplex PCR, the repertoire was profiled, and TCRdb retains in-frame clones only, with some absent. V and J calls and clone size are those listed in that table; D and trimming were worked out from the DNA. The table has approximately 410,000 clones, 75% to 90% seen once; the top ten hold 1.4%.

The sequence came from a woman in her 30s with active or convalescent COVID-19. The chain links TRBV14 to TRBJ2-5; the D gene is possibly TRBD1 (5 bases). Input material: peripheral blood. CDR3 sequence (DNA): TGTGCCAGCAGCCAAGGCTACTTGGGGCCGCAAGAGACCCAGTACTTC. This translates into CASSQGYLGPQETQYF.